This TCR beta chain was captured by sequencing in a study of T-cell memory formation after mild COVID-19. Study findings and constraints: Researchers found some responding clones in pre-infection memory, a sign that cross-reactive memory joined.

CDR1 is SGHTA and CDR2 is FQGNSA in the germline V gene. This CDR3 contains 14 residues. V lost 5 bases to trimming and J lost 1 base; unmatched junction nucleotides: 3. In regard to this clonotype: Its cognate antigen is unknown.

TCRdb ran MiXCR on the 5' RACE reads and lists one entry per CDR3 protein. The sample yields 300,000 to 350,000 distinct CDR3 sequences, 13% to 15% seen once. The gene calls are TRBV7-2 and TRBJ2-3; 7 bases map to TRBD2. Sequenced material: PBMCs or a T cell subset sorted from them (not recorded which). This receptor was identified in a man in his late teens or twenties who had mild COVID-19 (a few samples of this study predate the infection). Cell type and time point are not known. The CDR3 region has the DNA TGTGCCAGCAGCGGGAGGGGACGCACAGATACGCAGTATTTT. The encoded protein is CASSGRGRTDTQYF. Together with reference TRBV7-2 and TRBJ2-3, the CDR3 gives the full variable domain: GAGVSQSPSNKVTEKGKDVELRCDPISGHTALYWYRQSLGQGLEFLIYFQGNSAPDKSGLPSDRFSAERTGGSVSTLTIQRTQQEDSAVYLCASSGRGRTDTQYFGPGTRLTVL.